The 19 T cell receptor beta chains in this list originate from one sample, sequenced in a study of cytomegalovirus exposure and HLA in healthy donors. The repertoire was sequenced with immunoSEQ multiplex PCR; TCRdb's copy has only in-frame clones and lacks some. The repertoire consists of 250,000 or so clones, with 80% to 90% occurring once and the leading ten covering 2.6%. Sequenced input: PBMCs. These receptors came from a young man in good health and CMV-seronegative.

The CDR3 here is CASSSLGGGDYEQYF. For the CDR3, the DNA is TGTGCCAGCAGCTCCCTTGGGGGGGGAGACTACGAGCAGTACTTC. The chain carries TRBV11-2 and TRBJ2-7; 7 bases align to TRBD2. This CDR3 has 15 amino acids. V lost 4 bases to trimming and J lost 3 bases; unmatched junction nucleotides: 9. CDR1 and CDR2 (germline): SGHAT, FQNNGV. Filled out from reference TRBV11-2 and TRBJ2-7, the complete variable domain reads EAGVAQSPRYKIIEKRQSVAFWCNPISGHATLYWYQQILGQGPKLLIQFQNNGVVDDSQLPKDRFSAERLKGVDSTLKIQPAKLEDSAVYLCASSSLGGGDYEQYFGPGTRLTVT.

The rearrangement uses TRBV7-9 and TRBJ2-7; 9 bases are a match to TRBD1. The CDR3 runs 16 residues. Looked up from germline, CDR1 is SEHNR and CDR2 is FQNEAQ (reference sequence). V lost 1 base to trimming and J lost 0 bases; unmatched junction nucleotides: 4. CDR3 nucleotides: TGTGCCAGCAGCTTAGTGGCGGGACAGGGCTCCTACGAGCAGTACTTC. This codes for CASSLVAGQGSYEQYF.

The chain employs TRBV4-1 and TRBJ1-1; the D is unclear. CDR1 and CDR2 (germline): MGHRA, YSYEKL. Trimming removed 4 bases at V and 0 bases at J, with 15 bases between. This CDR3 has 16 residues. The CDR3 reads CASSRPRGEMNTEAFF. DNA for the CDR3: TGCGCCAGCAGCCGGCCCCGAGGTGAAATGAACACTGAAGCTTTCTTT.

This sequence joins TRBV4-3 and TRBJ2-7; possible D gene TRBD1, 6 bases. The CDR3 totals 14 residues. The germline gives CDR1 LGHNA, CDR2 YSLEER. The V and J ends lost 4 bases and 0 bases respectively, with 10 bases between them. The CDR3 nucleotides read TGCGCCAGCAGCCTAGGACAGTCCTCCTACGAGCAGTACTTC. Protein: CASSLGQSSYEQYF.

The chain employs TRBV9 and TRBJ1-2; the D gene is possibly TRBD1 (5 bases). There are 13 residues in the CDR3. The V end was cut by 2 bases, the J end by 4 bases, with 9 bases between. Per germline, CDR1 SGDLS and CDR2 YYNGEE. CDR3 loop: CASSVDSSYGYTF. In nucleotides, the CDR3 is TGTGCCAGCAGCGTCGACAGTTCCTATGGCTACACCTTC.

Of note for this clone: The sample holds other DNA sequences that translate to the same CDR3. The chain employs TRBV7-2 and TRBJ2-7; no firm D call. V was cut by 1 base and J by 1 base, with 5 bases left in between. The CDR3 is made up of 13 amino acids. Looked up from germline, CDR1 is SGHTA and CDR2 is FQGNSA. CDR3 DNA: TGTGCCAGCAGCTTAGACAGATCCTACGAGCAGTACTTC. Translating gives CASSLDRSYEQYF.

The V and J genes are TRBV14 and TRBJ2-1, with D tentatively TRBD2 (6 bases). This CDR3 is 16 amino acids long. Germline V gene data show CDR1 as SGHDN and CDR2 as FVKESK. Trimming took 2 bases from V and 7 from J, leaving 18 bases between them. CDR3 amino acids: CASSQWTRDSNNEQFF. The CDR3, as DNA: TGTGCCAGCAGCCAATGGACCCGGGACTCGAATAATGAGCAGTTCTTC.

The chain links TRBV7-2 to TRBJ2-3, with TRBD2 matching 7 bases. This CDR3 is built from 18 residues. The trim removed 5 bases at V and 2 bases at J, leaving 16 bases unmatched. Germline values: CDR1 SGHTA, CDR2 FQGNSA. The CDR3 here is CASSPRSGGRYPTDTQYF. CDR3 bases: TGTGCCAGCAGCCCCAGGTCGGGGGGTCGATACCCCACAGATACGCAGTATTTT.

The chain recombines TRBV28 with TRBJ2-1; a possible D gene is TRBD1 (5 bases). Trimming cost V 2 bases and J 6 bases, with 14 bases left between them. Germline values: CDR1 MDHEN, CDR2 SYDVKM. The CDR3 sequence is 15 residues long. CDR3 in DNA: TGTGCCAGCAGTTTAAGGGCAGGGTTGGGCAATGAGCAGTTCTTC. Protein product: CASSLRAGLGNEQFF. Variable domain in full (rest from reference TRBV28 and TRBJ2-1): DVKVTQSSRYLVKRTGEKVFLECVQDMDHENMFWYRQDPGLGLRLIYFSYDVKMKEKGDIPEGYSVSREKKERFSLILESASTNQTSMYLCASSLRAGLGNEQFFGPGTRLTVL.

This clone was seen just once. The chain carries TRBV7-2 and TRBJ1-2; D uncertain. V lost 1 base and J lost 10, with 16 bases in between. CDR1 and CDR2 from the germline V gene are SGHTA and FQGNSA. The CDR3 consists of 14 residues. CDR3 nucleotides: TGTGCCAGCAGCTTAGAGTTGGCAGGCAGCCCCTACACCTTC. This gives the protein CASSLELAGSPYTF.

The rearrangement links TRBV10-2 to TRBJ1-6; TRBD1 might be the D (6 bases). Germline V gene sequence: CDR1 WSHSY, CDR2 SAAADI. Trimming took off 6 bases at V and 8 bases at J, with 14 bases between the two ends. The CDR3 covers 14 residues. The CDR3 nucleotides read TGCGCCAGCAGACCGGGACATGATTATTCACCCCTCCACTTT. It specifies CASRPGHDYSPLHF.

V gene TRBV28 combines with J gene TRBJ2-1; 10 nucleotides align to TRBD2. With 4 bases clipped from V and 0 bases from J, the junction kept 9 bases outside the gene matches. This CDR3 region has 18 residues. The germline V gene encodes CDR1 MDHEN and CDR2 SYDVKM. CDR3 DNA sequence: TGTGCCAGCAGTTCACCGCCGGGGACTAGCGCCTCCTACAATGAGCAGTTCTTC. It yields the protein CASSSPPGTSASYNEQFF.

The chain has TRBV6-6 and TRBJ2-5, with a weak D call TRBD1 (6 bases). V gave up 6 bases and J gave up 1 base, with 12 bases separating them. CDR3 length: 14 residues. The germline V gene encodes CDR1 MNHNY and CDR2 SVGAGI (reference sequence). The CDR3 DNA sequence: TGTGCCAGCAGGGACAGTCCGACCCAAGAGACCCAGTACTTC. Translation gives CASRDSPTQETQYF.

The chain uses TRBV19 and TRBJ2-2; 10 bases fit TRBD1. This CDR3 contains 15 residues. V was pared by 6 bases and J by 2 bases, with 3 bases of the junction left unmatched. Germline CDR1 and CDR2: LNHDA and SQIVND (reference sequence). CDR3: CASRVTGGNTGELFF. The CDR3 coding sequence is TGTGCCAGTAGGGTGACAGGGGGCAACACCGGGGAGCTGTTTTTT.

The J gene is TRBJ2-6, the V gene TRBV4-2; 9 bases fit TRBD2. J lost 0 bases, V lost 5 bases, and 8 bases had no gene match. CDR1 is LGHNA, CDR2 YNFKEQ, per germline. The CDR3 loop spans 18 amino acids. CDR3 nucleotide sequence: TGTGCCAGCAGCGATAGCGGGAGCAGCTCCTCTGGGGCCAACGTCCTGACTTTC. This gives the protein CASSDSGSSSSGANVLTF.

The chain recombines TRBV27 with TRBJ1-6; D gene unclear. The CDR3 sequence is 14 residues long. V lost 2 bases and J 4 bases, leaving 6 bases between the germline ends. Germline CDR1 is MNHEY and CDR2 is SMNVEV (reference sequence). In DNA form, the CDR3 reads TGTGCCAGCAGTTTACGGGTGTATAATTCACCCCTCCACTTT. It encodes CASSLRVYNSPLHF.

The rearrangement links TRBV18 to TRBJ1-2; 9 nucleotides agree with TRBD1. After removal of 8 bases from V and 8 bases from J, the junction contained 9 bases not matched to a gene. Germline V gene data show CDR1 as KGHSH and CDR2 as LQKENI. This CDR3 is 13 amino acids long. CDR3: CASRGQGLWGYTF. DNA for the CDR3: TGTGCCAGCCGGGGACAGGGACTCTGGGGCTACACCTTC.

This CDR3 reads CASSRGTGTGELFF. The CDR3 DNA sequence: TGTGCCAGCTCGAGAGGCACGGGGACCGGGGAGCTGTTTTTT. The rearrangement links TRBV7-9 to TRBJ2-2, with D maybe TRBD2 (5 bases). CDR1 and CDR2 from the germline V gene are SEHNR and FQNEAQ (reference sequence). CDR3 length: 14 amino acids. Trimming shortened V by 8 bases and J by 5 bases, and 15 bases separated the two germline ends.

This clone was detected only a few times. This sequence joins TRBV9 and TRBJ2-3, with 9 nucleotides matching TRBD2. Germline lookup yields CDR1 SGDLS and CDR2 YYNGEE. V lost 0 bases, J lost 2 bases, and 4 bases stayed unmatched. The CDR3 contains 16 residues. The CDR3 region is CASSVEERGVTDTQYF. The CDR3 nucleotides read TGTGCCAGCAGCGTAGAGGAGCGGGGGGTCACAGATACGCAGTATTTT.